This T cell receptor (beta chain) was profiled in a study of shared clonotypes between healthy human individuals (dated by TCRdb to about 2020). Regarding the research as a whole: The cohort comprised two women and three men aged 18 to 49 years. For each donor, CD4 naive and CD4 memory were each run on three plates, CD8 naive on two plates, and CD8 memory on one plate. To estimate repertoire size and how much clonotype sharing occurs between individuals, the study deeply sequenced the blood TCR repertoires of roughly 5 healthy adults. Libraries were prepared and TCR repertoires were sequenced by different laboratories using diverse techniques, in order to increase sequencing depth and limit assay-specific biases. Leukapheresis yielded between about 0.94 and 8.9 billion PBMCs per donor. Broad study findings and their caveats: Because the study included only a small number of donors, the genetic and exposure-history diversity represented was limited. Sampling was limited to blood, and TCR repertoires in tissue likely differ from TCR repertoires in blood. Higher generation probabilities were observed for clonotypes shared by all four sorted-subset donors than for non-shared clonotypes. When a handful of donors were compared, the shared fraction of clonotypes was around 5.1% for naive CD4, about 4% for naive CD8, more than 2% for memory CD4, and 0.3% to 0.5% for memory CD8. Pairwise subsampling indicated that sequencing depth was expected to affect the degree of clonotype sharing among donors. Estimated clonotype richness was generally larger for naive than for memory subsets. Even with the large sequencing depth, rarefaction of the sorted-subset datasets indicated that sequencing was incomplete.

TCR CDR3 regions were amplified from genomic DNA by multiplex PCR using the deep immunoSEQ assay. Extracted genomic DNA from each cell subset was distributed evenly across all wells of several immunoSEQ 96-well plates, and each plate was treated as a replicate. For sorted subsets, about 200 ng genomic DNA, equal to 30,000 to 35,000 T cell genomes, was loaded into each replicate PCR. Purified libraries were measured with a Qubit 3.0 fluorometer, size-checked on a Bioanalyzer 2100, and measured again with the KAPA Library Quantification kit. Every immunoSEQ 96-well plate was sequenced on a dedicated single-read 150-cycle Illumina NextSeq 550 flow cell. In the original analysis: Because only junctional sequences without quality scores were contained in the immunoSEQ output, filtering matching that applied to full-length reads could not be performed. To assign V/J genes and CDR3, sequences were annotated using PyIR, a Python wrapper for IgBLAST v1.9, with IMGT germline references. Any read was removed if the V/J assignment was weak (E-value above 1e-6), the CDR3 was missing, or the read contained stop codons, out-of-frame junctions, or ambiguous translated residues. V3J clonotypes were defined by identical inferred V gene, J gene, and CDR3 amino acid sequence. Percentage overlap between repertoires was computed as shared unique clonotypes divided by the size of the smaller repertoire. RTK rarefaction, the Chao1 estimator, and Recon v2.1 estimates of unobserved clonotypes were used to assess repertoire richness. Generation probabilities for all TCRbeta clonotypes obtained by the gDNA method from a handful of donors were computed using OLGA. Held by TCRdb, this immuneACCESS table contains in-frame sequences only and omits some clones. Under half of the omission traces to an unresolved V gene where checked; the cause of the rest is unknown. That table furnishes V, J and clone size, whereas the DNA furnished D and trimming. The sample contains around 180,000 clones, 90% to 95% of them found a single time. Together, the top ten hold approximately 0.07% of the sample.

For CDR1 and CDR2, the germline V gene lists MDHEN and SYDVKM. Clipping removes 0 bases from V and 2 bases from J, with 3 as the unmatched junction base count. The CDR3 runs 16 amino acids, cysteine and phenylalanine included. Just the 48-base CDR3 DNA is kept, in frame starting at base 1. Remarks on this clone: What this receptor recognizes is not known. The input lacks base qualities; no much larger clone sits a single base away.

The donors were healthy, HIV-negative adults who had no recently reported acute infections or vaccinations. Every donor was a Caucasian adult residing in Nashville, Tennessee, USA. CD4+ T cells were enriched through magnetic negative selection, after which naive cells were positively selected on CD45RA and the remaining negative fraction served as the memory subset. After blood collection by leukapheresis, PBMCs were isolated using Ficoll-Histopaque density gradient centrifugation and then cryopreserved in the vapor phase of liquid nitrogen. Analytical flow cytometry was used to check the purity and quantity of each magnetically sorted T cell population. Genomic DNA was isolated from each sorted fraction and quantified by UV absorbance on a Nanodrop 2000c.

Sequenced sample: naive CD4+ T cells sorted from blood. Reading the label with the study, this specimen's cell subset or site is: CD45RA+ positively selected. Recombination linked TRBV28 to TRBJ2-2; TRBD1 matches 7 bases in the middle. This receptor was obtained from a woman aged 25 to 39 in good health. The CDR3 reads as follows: CASSLWTGRNTGELFF. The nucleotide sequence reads TGTGCCAGCAGTTTATGGACAGGGCGAAACACCGGGGAGCTGTTTTTT.